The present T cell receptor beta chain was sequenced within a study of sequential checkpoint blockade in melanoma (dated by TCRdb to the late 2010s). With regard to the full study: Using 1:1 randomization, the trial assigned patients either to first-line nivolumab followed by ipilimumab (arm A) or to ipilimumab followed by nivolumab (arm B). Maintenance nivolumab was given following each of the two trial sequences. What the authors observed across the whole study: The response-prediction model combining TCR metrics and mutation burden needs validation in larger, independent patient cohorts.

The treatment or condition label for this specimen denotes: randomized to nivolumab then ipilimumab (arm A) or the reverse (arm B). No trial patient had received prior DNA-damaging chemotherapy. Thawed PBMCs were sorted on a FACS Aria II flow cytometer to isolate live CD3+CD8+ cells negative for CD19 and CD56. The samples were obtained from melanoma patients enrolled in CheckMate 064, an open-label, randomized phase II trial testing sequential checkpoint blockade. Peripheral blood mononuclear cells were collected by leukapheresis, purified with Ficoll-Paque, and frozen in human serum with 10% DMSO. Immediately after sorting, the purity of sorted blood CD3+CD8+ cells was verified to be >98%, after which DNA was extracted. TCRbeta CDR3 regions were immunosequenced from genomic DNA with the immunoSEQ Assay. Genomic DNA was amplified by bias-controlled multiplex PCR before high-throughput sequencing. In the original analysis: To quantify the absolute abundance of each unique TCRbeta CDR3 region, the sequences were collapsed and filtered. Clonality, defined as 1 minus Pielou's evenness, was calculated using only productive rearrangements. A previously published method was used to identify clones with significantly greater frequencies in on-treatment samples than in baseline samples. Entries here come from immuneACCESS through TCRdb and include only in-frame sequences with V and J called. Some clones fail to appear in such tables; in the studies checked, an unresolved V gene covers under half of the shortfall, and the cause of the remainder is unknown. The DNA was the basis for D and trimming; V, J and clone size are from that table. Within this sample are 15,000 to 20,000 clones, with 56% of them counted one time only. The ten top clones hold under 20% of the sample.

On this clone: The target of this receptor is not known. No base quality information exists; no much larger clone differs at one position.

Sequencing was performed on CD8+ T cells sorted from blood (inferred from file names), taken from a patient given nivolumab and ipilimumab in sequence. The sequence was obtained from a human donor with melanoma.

The DNA reads TGTGCCAGAAGCCCTGGACAGGATCCCTACGAGCAGTACTTC. This translates into CARSPGQDPYEQYF. This chain is built from TRBV5-3 and TRBJ2-7; TRBD1 lines up with 7 middle nucleotides. Being an ORF, TRBV5-3 has a function that is uncertain. V is cut back by 4 bases and J by 2 bases, with 6 bases in the junction unmatched. From cysteine to phenylalanine, the CDR3 is 14 amino acids long. The retained sequence is limited to the CDR3, 42 bases, with the frame set at the first base.